This TCR beta chain was sequenced during a study of blood T cell repertoires in COVID-19. Using immunoSEQ multiplex PCR, the repertoire was profiled, and TCRdb retains in-frame clones only, with some absent. The table shows approximately 250,000 clones, with roughly 91% occurring only once. With 1 base removed from V and 3 bases from J, the gap between germline ends came to 16 bases. The CDR3 consists of 16 residues. Germline CDR1 LGHDT, CDR2 YNNKEL (reference sequence). In assigning cohorts, the study relied on participant-reported clinical history. Recovered Cohort 3 donors showed two negative PCRs, clearance, or symptom resolution.

This sequence was found in a woman under 40 who had recovered from COVID-19. The sample was PBMCs or T cells enriched from blood (not recorded which). This chain joins TRBV3-1 (or the pseudogene TRBV3-2) and TRBJ2-7; a possible D gene is TRBD2 (5 bases). CDR3 nucleotides: TGTGCCAGCAGCCAAGGTCGGACTTCATTCTACTACGAGCAGTACTTC. Protein: CASSQGRTSFYYEQYF.